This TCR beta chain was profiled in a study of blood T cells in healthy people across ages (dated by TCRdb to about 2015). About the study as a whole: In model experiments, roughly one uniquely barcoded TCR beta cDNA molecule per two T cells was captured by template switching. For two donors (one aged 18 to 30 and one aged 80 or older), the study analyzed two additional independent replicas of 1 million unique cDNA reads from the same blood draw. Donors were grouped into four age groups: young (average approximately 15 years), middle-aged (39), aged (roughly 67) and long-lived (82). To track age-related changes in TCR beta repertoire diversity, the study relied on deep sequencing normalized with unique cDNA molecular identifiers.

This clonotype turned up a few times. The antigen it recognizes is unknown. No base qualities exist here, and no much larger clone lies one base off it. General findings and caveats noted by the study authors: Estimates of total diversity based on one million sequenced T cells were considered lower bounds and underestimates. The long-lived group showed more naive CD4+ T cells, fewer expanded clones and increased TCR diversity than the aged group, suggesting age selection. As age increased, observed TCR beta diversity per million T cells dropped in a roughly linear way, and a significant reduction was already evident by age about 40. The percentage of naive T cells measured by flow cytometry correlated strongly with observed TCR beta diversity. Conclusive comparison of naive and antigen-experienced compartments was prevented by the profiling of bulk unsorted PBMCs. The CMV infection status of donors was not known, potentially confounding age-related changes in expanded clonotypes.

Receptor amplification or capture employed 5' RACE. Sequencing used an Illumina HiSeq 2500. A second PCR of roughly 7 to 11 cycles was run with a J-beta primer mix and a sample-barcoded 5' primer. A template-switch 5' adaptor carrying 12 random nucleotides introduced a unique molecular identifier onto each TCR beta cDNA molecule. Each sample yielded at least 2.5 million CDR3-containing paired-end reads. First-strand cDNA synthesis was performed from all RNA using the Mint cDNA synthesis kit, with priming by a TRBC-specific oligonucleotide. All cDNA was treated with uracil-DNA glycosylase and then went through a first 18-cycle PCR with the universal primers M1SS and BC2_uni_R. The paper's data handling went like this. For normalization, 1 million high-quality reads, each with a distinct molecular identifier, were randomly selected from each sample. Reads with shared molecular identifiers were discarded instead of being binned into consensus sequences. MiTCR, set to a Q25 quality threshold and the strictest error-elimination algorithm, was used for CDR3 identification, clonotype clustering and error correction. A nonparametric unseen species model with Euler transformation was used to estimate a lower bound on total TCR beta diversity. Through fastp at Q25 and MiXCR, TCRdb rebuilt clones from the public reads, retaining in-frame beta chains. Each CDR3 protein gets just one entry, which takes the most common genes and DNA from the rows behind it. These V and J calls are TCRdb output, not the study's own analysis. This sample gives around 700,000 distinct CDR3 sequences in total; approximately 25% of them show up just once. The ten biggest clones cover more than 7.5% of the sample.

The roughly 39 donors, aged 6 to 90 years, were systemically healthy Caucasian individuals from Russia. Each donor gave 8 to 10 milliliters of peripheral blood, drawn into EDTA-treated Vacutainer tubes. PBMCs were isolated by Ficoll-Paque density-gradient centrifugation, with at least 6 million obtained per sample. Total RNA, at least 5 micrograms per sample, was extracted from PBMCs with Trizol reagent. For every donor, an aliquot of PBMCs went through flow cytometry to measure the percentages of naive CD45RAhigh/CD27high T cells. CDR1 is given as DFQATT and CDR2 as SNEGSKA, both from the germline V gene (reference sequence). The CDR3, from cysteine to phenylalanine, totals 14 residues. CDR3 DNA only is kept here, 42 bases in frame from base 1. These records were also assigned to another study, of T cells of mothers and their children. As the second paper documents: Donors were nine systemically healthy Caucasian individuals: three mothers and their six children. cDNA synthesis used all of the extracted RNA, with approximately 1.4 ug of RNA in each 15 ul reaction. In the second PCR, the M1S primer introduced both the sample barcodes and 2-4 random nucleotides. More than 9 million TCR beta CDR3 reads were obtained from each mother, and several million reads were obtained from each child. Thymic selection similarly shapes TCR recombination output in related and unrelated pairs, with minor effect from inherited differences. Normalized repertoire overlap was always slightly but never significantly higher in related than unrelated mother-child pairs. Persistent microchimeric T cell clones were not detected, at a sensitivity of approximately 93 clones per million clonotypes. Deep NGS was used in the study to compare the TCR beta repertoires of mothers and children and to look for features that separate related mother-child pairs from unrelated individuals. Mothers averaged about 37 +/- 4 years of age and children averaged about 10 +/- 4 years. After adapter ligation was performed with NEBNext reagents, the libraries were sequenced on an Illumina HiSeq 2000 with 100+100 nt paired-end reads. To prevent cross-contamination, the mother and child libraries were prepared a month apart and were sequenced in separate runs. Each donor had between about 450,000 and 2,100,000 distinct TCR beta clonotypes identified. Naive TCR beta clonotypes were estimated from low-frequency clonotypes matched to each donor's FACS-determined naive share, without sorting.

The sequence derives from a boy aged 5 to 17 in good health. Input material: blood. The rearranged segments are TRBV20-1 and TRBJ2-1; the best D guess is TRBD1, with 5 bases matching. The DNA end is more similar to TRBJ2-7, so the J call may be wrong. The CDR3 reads CSARNLDKGYEQYF. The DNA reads TGCAGTGCTAGAAACCTGGACAAGGGCTACGAGCAGTACTTC.